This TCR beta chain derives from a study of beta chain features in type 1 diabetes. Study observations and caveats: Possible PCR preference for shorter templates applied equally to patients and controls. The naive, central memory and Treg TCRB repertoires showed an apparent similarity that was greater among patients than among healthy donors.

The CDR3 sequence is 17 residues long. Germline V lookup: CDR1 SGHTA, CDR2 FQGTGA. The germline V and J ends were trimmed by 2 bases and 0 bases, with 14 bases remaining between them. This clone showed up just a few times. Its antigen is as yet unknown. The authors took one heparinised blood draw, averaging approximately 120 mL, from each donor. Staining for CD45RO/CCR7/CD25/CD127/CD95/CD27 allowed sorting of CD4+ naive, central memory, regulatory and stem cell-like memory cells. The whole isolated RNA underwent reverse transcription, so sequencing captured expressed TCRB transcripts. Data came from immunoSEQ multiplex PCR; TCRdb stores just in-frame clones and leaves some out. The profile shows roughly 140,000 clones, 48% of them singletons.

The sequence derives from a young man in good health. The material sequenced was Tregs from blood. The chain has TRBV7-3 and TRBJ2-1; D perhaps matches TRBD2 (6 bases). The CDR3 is CASSLGKVGSSYNEQFF. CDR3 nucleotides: TGTGCCAGCAGCTTAGGCAAAGTCGGGAGCTCCTACAATGAGCAGTTCTTC.